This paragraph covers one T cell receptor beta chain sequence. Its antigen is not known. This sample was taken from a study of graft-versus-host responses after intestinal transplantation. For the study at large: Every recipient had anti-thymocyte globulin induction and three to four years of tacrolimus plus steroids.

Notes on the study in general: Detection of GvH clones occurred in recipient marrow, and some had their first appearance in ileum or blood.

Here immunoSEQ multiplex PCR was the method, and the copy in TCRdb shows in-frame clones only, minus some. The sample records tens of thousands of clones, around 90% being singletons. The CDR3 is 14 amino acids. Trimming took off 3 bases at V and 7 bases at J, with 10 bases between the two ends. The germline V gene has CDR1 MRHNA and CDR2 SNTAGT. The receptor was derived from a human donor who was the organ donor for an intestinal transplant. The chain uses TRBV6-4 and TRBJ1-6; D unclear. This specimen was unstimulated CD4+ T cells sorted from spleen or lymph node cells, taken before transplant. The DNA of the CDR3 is TGTGCCAGCAGTGAGGTGTCTCTAAATTCACCCCTCCACTTT. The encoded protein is CASSEVSLNSPLHF.